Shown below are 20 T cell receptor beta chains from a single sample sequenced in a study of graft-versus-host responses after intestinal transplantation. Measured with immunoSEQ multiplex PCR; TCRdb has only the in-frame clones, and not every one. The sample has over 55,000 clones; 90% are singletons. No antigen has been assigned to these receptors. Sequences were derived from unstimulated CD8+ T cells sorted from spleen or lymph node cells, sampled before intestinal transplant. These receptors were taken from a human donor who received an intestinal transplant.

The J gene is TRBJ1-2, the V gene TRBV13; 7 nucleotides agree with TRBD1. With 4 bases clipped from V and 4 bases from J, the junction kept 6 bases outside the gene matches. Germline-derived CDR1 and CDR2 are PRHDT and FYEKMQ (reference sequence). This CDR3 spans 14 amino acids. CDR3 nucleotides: TGTGCCAGCAGCTCCGGGACAGCAGTCTATGGCTACACCTTC. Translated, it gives CASSSGTAVYGYTF.

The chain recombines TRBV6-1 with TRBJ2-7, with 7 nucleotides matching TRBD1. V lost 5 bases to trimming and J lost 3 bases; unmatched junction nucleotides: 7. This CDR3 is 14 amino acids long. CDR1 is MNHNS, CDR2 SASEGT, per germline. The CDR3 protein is CASSPTGTGYEQYF. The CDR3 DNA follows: TGTGCCAGCAGTCCGACAGGGACCGGCTACGAGCAGTACTTC.

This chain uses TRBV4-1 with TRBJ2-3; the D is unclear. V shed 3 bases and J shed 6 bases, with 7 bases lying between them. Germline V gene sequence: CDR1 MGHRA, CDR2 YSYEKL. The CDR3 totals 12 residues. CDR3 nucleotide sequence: TGCGCCAGCAGCCACGGGTTTGATACGCAGTATTTT. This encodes CASSHGFDTQYF.

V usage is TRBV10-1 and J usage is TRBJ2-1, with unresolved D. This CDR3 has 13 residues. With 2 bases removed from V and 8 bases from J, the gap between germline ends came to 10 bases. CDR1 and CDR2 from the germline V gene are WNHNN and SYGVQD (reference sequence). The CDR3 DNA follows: TGCGCCAGCAGTGAGCTGGGCCCGGATGAGCAGTTCTTC. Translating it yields CASSELGPDEQFF.

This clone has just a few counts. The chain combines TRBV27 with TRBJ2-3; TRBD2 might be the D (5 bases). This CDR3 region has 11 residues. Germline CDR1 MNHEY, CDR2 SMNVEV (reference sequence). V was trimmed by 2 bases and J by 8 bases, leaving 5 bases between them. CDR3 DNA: TGTGCCAGCAGTTTAGAGGGTACGCAGTATTTT. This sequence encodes CASSLEGTQYF.

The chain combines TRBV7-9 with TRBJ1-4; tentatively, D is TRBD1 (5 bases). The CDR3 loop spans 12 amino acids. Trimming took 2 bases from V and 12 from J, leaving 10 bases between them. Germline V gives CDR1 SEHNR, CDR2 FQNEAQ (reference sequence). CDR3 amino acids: CASSLIGGELFF. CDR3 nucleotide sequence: TGTGCCAGCAGCTTAATCGGGGGGGAACTGTTTTTT.

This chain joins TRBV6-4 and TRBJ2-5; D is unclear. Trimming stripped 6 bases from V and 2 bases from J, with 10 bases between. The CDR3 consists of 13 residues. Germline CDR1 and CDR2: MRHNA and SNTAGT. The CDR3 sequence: CASRVLPQETQYF. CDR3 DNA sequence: TGTGCCAGCAGAGTACTACCGCAAGAGACCCAGTACTTC.

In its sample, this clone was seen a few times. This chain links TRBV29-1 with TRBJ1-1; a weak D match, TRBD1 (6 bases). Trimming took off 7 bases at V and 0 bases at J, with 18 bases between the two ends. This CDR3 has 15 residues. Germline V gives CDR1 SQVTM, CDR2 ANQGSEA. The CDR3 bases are TGCAGCGGGATCCTACCACAGGGCGTGAACACTGAAGCTTTCTTT. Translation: CSGILPQGVNTEAFF.

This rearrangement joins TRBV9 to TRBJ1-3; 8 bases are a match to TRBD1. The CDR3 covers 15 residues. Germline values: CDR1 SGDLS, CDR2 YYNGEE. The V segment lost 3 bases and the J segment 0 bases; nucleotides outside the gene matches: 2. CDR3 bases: TGTGCCAGCAGCGGAACAGGGGGCTCTGGAAACACCATATATTTT. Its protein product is CASSGTGGSGNTIYF.

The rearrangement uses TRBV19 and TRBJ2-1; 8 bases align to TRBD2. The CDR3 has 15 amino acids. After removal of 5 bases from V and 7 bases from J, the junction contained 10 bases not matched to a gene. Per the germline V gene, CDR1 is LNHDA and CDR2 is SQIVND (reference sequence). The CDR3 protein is CASSGAGGMGNEQFF. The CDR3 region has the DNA TGTGCCAGTAGTGGGGCGGGGGGAATGGGGAATGAGCAGTTCTTC. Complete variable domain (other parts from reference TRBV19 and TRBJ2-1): DGGITQSPKYLFRKEGQNVTLSCEQNLNHDAMYWYRQDPGQGLRLIYYSQIVNDFQKGDIAEGYSVSREKKESFPLTVTSAQKNPTAFYLCASSGAGGMGNEQFFGPGTRLTVL.

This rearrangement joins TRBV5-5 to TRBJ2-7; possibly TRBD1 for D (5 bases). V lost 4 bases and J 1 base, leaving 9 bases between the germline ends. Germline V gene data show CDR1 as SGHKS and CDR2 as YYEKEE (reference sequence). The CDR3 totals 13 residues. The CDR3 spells CASSPTVSYEQYF. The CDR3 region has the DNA TGTGCCAGCAGCCCGACAGTGTCCTACGAGCAGTACTTC.

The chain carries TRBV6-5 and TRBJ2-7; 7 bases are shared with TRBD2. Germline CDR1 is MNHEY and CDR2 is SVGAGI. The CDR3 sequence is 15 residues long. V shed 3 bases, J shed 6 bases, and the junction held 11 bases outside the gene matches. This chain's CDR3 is CASSYLSREGSEQYF. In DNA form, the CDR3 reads TGTGCCAGCAGTTATTTGTCCAGGGAGGGGTCCGAGCAGTACTTC.

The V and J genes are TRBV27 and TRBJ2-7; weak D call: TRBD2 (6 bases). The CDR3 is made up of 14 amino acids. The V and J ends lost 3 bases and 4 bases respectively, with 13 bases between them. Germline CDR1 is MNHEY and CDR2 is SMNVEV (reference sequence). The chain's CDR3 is CASSFSRAGYEQYF. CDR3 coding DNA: TGTGCCAGCAGTTTCTCCAGGGCGGGGTACGAGCAGTACTTC.

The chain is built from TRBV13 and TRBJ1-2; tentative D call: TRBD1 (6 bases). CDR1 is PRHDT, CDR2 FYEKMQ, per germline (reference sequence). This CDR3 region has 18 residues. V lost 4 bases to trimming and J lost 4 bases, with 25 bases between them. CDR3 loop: CASSSKNAGDKGFYGYTF. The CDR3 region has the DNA TGTGCCAGCAGCTCTAAAAACGCAGGGGACAAGGGATTCTATGGCTACACCTTC.

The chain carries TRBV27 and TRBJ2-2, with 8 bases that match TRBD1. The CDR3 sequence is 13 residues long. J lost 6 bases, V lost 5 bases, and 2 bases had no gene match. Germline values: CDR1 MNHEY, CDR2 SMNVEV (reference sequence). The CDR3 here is CASSQTGAGELFF. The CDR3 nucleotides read TGTGCCAGCAGTCAGACAGGGGCCGGGGAGCTGTTTTTT.

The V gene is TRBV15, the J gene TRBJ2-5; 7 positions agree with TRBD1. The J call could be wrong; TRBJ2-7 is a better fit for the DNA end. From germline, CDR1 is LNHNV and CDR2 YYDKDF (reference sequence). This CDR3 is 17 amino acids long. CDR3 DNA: TGTGCCACCAGCAGGCAAGCCACCGGGACAGACACCTACGAGCAGTACTTC. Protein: CATSRQATGTDTYEQYF.

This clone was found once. The CDR3 region is CASRGTGNSNQPQHF. Here the CDR3 DNA reads TGTGCCAGCAGGGGAACAGGGAATAGCAATCAGCCCCAGCATTTT. The V gene is TRBV6-1, the J gene TRBJ1-5; a possible D gene is TRBD1 (6 bases). Germline values: CDR1 MNHNS, CDR2 SASEGT. CDR3 size: 15 residues. The V gene lost 6 bases and the J gene lost 0 bases, with 12 bases spanning the gap.

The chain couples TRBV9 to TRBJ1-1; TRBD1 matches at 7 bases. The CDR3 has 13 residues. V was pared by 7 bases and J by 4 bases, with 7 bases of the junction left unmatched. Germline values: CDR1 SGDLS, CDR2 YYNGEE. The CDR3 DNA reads TGTGCCAGCCGACCACAGGGGAGCACTGAAGCTTTCTTT. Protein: CASRPQGSTEAFF.

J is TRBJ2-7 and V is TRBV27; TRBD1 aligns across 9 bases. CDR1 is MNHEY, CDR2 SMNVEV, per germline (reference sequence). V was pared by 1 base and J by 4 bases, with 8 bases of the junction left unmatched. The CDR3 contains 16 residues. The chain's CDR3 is CASSLWLQGALYEQYF. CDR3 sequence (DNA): TGTGCCAGCAGTTTATGGTTACAGGGGGCGCTTTACGAGCAGTACTTC.

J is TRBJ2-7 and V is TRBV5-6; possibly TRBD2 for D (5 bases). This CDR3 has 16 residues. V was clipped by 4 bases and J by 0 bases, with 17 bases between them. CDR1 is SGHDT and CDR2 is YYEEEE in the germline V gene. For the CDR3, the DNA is TGTGCCAGCAGCCATAGCTCTGCGGGCCCCTCCTACGAGCAGTACTTC. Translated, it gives CASSHSSAGPSYEQYF.